This TCR beta chain is from a study of CD8 T cells in ankylosing spondylitis. Study-wide results and caveats: Some motif variants were previously reported in reactive arthritis synovial fluid and blood. According to the report, clones linked to the disease were significantly enriched in matched synovial fluid samples taken from ankylosing spondylitis patients. For ankylosing spondylitis blood, a TCR beta motif of under ten highly homologous variants appeared characteristic.

Comment on this clonotype: Its antigen is unidentified.

Making use of molecular barcodes, quantitative 5'-RACE generated TCR beta libraries. TCRdb re-analysed the 5' RACE reads in MiXCR, keeping a single row per CDR3 protein. The top ten hold approximately 18% of the sample, which has more than 600,000 distinct CDR3 sequences, over 15% seen once. The V and J ends lost 1 base and 0 bases respectively, with 13 bases between them. In germline, CDR1 is LGHNA, CDR2 YNFKEQ. The CDR3 is 17 residues long. The origin of this receptor is a male donor with ankylosing spondylitis. V gene TRBV4-2 combines with J gene TRBJ2-1, with D possibly TRBD2 on 5 matching bases. Sequenced: blood, either unsorted or a sorted T cell fraction (not recorded which). Here the CDR3 DNA reads TGTGCCAGCAGCCAAGGACGCGGGTTAAGCTCCTACAATGAGCAGTTCTTC. Encoded protein: CASSQGRGLSSYNEQFF.